Listed here are 5 T cell receptor beta chains from one sample, sequenced in a study of Ad26.COV2.S vaccination and SARS-CoV-2 variants. The treatment was: 15 to 20 received Ad26.COV2.S at low or high dose, single or two shots; about 5 received placebo; per-sample allocation not given. At day 63 after the first vaccine or placebo injection, samples were drawn. Produced via immunoSEQ multiplex PCR; TCRdb's table is partial and in-frame only. The data contain around 450,000 clones, 88% of them singletons. Specimen: peripheral blood, collected in a trial of Ad26.COV2.S vaccine versus placebo. The receptors shown here come from a person aged 18 to 59 who received the Ad26.COV2.S COVID-19 vaccine or a placebo.

The chain links TRBV18 to TRBJ1-6; D is possibly TRBD1 (5 bases). Germline CDR1 and CDR2: KGHSH and LQKENI. This CDR3 comprises 14 residues. Trimming left V 6 bases short and J 7 bases short, with 13 bases between. CDR3: CASSPNKGNSPLHF. As DNA, the CDR3 is TGTGCCAGCTCTCCTAATAAGGGGAATTCACCCCTCCACTTT.

The chain carries TRBV27 and TRBJ2-1; D gene uncertain. V lost 5 bases to trimming and J lost 0 bases, with 11 bases between them. CDR1 is MNHEY, CDR2 SMNVEV, per germline (reference sequence). This CDR3 is built from 15 residues. The CDR3 reads CASSLVWSSYNEQFF. The CDR3 DNA reads as TGTGCCAGCAGTCTCGTCTGGAGCTCCTACAATGAGCAGTTCTTC.

Worth noting for this clone: The same CDR3 is also encoded by other DNA sequences in this sample. This chain joins TRBV9 and TRBJ1-1; unclear D gene. With 0 bases removed from V and 1 base from J, the gap between germline ends came to 4 bases. The CDR3 loop spans 13 amino acids. Germline V gives CDR1 SGDLS, CDR2 YYNGEE. CDR3 loop: CASSVEGNTEAFF. In nucleotides, the CDR3 is TGTGCCAGCAGCGTAGAGGGGAACACTGAAGCTTTCTTT. Drawing the rest from reference TRBV9 and TRBJ1-1, the complete variable domain is DSGVTQTPKHLITATGQRVTLRCSPRSGDLSVYWYQQSLDQGLQFLIQYYNGEERAKGNILERFSAQQFPDLHSELNLSSLELGDSALYFCASSVEGNTEAFFGQGTRLTVV.

The V gene is TRBV7-2, the J gene TRBJ2-5; D is perhaps TRBD1 (6 bases). Trimming left V 5 bases short and J 2 bases short, with 12 bases between. Per germline, CDR1 SGHTA and CDR2 FQGNSA. The CDR3 contains 14 residues. DNA for the CDR3: TGTGCCAGCAGCGCAAGGGGGTTACAAGAGACCCAGTACTTC. Translation gives CASSARGLQETQYF.

In this sample, this clone turned up once. The gene calls are TRBV10-3 and TRBJ2-3; a possible D gene is TRBD2 (6 bases). This CDR3 has 18 residues. Germline values: CDR1 ENHRY, CDR2 SYGVKD. V was cut by 0 bases and J by 0 bases, with 16 bases left in between. Written as DNA, the CDR3 is TGTGCCATCAGTGAGTCCGCAGCCGCGGGGCCTAGCACAGATACGCAGTATTTT. Translation gives CAISESAAAGPSTDTQYF.